This T cell receptor beta chain is from a study of cytotoxic CD8 clonotypes in ibrutinib-treated CLL. Study summary: Productive templates per sample averaged nearly 260,000; productive rearrangements, 85,000 to 95,000. General study findings and limits: The study sampled sustained-remission and progressing patients at different times.

A remark on this clone: No antigen is known for it.

Looked up from germline, CDR1 is MGHDK and CDR2 is SYGVNS. The V segment lost 6 bases and the J segment 3 bases; nucleotides outside the gene matches: 13. The CDR3 has 18 residues. Clones were sequenced by immunoSEQ multiplex PCR, and TCRdb holds only the in-frame ones, with some missing. The sample includes nearly 300,000 clones, about 72% of them seen just once. The sequence derives from a human donor with chronic lymphocytic leukemia. The rearrangement links TRBV25-1 to TRBJ1-4; TRBD1 matches at 10 bases. Specimen: PBMCs, collected at disease progression, from a patient treated with ibrutinib. CDR3: CASSPTTGGWGSNEKLFF. The CDR3 DNA reads TGTGCCAGCAGCCCGACGACAGGGGGCTGGGGCTCTAATGAAAAACTGTTTTTT.